The 18 T cell receptor beta chains reported below all come from one sample, sequenced in a study of blood T cell repertoires in COVID-19. Profiling relied on immunoSEQ multiplex PCR, and the TCRdb table lists in-frame clones only, not all of them. The data contain roughly 200,000 clones, 86% of them seen just once; the ten biggest clones take up around 8.6%. The sample consisted of PBMCs or T cells enriched from blood (not recorded which). These receptors came from a woman aged 25 to 45 who had recovered from COVID-19.

V is TRBV19 and J is TRBJ2-4, with a weak D call TRBD1 (5 bases). The germline CDR1 and CDR2 sequences are LNHDA and SQIVND (reference sequence). V lost 3 bases to trimming and J lost 1 base, with 7 bases between them. The CDR3 is 14 amino acids. The CDR3 reads CASSMGQAKNIQYF. The CDR3 nucleotides are TGTGCCAGTAGTATGGGGCAGGCCAAAAACATTCAGTACTTC.

This sequence joins TRBV25-1 and TRBJ1-6, with 8 bases identical to TRBD1. Germline V CDR1 and CDR2: MGHDK, SYGVNS. Unmatched junction bases numbered 9, after V lost 3 bases and J lost 8 bases. The CDR3 has 16 residues. CDR3 nucleotide sequence: TGTGCCAGCAGTGACGACAGGGGAGGAAGTTATTCACCCCTCCACTTT. Its protein product is CASSDDRGGSYSPLHF.

Here the CDR3 DNA reads TGTGCCAGCAGCCAAGGTAGTCTAGCGGGGGGCGGAAACAATGAGCAGTTCTTC. Translating it yields CASSQGSLAGGGNNEQFF. The genes are TRBV3-1 (or the pseudogene TRBV3-2) and TRBJ2-1, with 11 positions matching TRBD2. The CDR3 totals 18 residues. V trimming: 1 base; J trimming: 5 bases; junction bases outside the gene matches: 10. Germline V gene lookup returns CDR1 LGHDT and CDR2 YNNKEL (reference sequence).

The chain couples TRBV7-8 to TRBJ2-1; D is unclear. V dropped 5 bases and J dropped 7 bases, with 18 bases sitting between them. This CDR3 contains 15 residues. Per germline, CDR1 SGHVS and CDR2 FQNEAQ. CDR3 loop: CASSQAYKSKNEQFF. The CDR3 DNA follows: TGTGCCAGCAGCCAAGCGTATAAGAGCAAAAATGAGCAGTTCTTC.

The table lists this clone with a few counts. The chain combines TRBV7-3 with TRBJ1-1; 10 bases are a match to TRBD1. Germline loops: CDR1 SGHTA, CDR2 FQGTGA. The CDR3 extends over 17 amino acids. With 2 bases clipped from V and 0 bases from J, the junction kept 6 bases outside the gene matches. In nucleotides, the CDR3 is TGTGCCAGCAGCTTAGGACAGGGGGTCTTCATGAACACTGAAGCTTTCTTT. Residues: CASSLGQGVFMNTEAFF. Drawing the rest from reference TRBV7-3 and TRBJ1-1, the complete variable domain is GAGVSQTPSNKVTEKGKYVELRCDPISGHTALYWYRQSLGQGPEFLIYFQGTGAADDSGLPNDRFFAVRPEGSVSTLKIQRTERGDSAVYLCASSLGQGVFMNTEAFFGQGTRLTVV.

As DNA, the CDR3 is TGTGCCAGCATCGCCGGGACAGATTATAAACTGTTTTTT. Protein sequence: CASIAGTDYKLFF. V and J are TRBV6-5 and TRBJ1-4; 7 nucleotides align to TRBD1. Trimming cost V 7 bases and J 11 bases; bases outside gene matches: 10. The length of the CDR3 is 13 residues. The germline V gene has CDR1 MNHEY and CDR2 SVGAGI.

V gene TRBV5-1 combines with J gene TRBJ1-1; D uncertain. Between the trimmed V and J ends, which lost 0 bases and 4 bases, there was a span of 4 bases. Germline V gene data show CDR1 as SGHRS and CDR2 as YFSETQ. The CDR3 is 12 residues long. The CDR3 here is CASSLGPTEAFF. Here the CDR3 DNA reads TGCGCCAGCAGCTTGGGGCCCACTGAAGCTTTCTTT.

CDR3 in DNA: TGTGCCAGCTCACCAAAAGACGGGATACTAAACTATGGCTACACCTTC. As protein: CASSPKDGILNYGYTF. This chain links TRBV18 with TRBJ1-2; D ambiguous. The CDR3 is 16 amino acids. Germline lookup yields CDR1 KGHSH and CDR2 LQKENI. Trimming removed 2 bases from V and 2 bases from J, with 15 bases in between.

The chain carries TRBV10-3 and TRBJ2-3; D gene ambiguous. The CDR3 is made up of 13 amino acids. The V and J ends lost 11 bases and 1 base respectively, with 13 bases between them. Germline assignment: CDR1 ENHRY and CDR2 SYGVKD. The CDR3 reads CASDPSGTDTQYF. The CDR3 DNA reads as TGTGCCTCGGATCCGAGCGGCACAGATACGCAGTATTTT.

The V call is TRBV5-1, the J call TRBJ1-2; 8 nucleotides match TRBD1. V was pared by 3 bases and J by 6 bases, with 7 bases of the junction left unmatched. Germline CDR1 is SGHRS and CDR2 is YFSETQ. This CDR3 spans 14 amino acids. The CDR3 here is CASSYGQGGHGYTF. The CDR3 DNA reads as TGCGCCAGCAGCTACGGACAGGGAGGACATGGCTACACCTTC.

The chain has TRBV11-2 and TRBJ2-1, with a weak D call TRBD2 (5 bases). The germline V gene has CDR1 SGHAT and CDR2 FQNNGV. Trimming cost V 5 bases and J 3 bases, with 11 bases left between them. The CDR3 length is 14 residues. CDR3 protein: CASSPNRGYNEQFF. The CDR3 bases are TGTGCCAGCAGCCCCAATCGGGGCTACAATGAGCAGTTCTTC.

V and J are TRBV6-5 and TRBJ2-7, with D tentatively TRBD1 (5 bases). The V gene lost 5 bases and the J gene lost 6 bases, with 14 bases spanning the gap. CDR1 is MNHEY and CDR2 is SVGAGI in the germline V gene. CDR3 length: 13 amino acids. This CDR3 reads CASSRNTDSEQYF. The CDR3 coding sequence is TGTGCCAGCAGTCGAAACACCGACAGCGAGCAGTACTTC.

V and J are TRBV27 and TRBJ2-1; 10 nucleotides agree with TRBD2. The CDR3 is made up of 15 amino acids. Germline V gene data show CDR1 as MNHEY and CDR2 as SMNVEV (reference sequence). Germline trimming cut 2 bases from V and 4 bases from J; bases unmatched to any gene: 2. The CDR3 loop is CASSLGTSEYNEQFF. The CDR3 DNA is TGTGCCAGCAGTTTAGGGACTAGCGAATACAATGAGCAGTTCTTC.

The chain employs TRBV19 and TRBJ2-5; 13 nucleotides line up with TRBD2. The CDR3 runs to 16 residues. From germline, CDR1 is LNHDA and CDR2 SQIVND (reference sequence). J was trimmed by 5 bases and V by 5 bases; bases with no gene match: 8. CDR3 DNA: TGTGCCAGTAGTTCGTGGACTAGCGGGAGTATGGAGACCCAGTACTTC. It codes for CASSSWTSGSMETQYF.

This rearrangement joins TRBV28 to TRBJ2-1; 14 bases agree with TRBD2. Germline V gives CDR1 MDHEN, CDR2 SYDVKM. J was trimmed by 7 bases and V by 6 bases; bases with no gene match: 8. The CDR3 extends over 16 amino acids. CDR3 sequence: CASSQPGTSGRNEQFF. CDR3 sequence (DNA): TGTGCCAGCAGCCAACCCGGGACTAGCGGGAGAAATGAGCAGTTCTTC. The entire variable domain, with the rest obtained from reference TRBV28 and TRBJ2-1, is as follows: DVKVTQSSRYLVKRTGEKVFLECVQDMDHENMFWYRQDPGLGLRLIYFSYDVKMKEKGDIPEGYSVSREKKERFSLILESASTNQTSMYLCASSQPGTSGRNEQFFGPGTRLTVL.

The chain carries TRBV18 and TRBJ2-7, with no clear D. V was pared by 3 bases and J by 2 bases, with 11 bases between. The germline V gene encodes CDR1 KGHSH and CDR2 LQKENI. The CDR3 has 14 amino acids. The CDR3 nucleotides are TGTGCCAGCTCACCCCCGGTTCCCCCCTACGAGCAGTACTTC. Residues: CASSPPVPPYEQYF.

The rearrangement joins TRBV19 to TRBJ2-1, with TRBD1 identical over 10 bases. The CDR3 totals 18 residues. Germline assignment: CDR1 LNHDA and CDR2 SQIVND (reference sequence). V trimming: 6 bases; J trimming: 0 bases; junction bases outside the gene matches: 11. CDR3 DNA sequence: TGTGCCAGTAGGGGGACAGGGGTCGCCCCTATCTCCTACAATGAGCAGTTCTTC. The encoded protein is CASRGTGVAPISYNEQFF.

This chain connects TRBV18 to TRBJ1-5, with a tentative D call TRBD1 (6 bases). Germline values: CDR1 KGHSH, CDR2 LQKENI. Trimming cost V 6 bases and J 3 bases, with 15 bases left between them. This CDR3 contains 15 residues. The CDR3, as DNA: TGTGCCAGCTCCGAAGGGGGGGGCTTCAATCAGCCCCAGCATTTT. Protein sequence: CASSEGGGFNQPQHF.